Presented here are 7 T cell receptor beta chains from one specimen sequenced in a study of technical replicates of blood from several donors. Sequenced by immunoSEQ multiplex PCR; TCRdb stores in-frame clones only, minus some. The sample has about 70,000 clones, roughly 94% seen once. Sequenced sample: T cells isolated from PBMCs. The receptors were sampled from a human donor in good health.

This clone was detected once. The gene calls are TRBV15 and TRBJ1-2, with D uncertain. Germline assignment: CDR1 LNHNV and CDR2 YYDKDF (reference sequence). This CDR3 has 13 amino acids. With 1 base removed from V and 4 bases from J, the gap between germline ends came to 7 bases. This chain's CDR3 is CATSRGPGYGYTF. The DNA of the CDR3 is TGTGCCACCAGCAGAGGTCCCGGCTATGGCTACACCTTC.

The J gene is TRBJ1-2, the V gene TRBV6-5; tentative D call: TRBD1 (5 bases). Germline V gene data show CDR1 as MNHEY and CDR2 as SVGAGI. The germline V and J ends were trimmed by 0 bases and 2 bases, with 7 bases remaining between them. The CDR3 consists of 14 residues. CDR3 residues: CASSYSAGNYGYTF. The CDR3 bases are TGTGCCAGCAGTTACTCGGCAGGGAACTATGGCTACACCTTC.

The V and J genes are TRBV2 and TRBJ1-5; maybe TRBD1 (6 bases). V lost 0 bases and J lost 0, with 9 bases in between. This CDR3 comprises 16 residues. Germline V lookup: CDR1 SNHLY, CDR2 FYNNEI. The CDR3 DNA reads TGTGCCAGCAGTGAAGCAGACAGGAGTAGCAATCAGCCCCAGCATTTT. Translation: CASSEADRSSNQPQHF.

V gene TRBV7-3 combines with J gene TRBJ2-1; TRBD2 matches at 9 bases. The CDR3 is made up of 14 amino acids. V was clipped by 6 bases and J by 4 bases; unmatched bases: 4. CDR1 is SGHTA and CDR2 is FQGTGA in the germline V gene. CDR3 DNA sequence: TGTGCCAGCAGTTATAGCGGGAGTTACAATGAGCAGTTCTTC. Protein sequence: CASSYSGSYNEQFF.

The chain couples TRBV9 to TRBJ1-2; 9 positions agree with TRBD1. In germline, CDR1 is SGDLS, CDR2 YYNGEE. Trimming removed 6 bases from V and 4 bases from J; junction bases left unmatched: 10. The CDR3 loop spans 15 amino acids. The CDR3 nucleotides are TGTGCCAGCACGACAGGGGGATGGTCGGGCTATGGCTACACCTTC. This gives the protein CASTTGGWSGYGYTF.

The rearrangement uses TRBV14 and TRBJ2-5; tentatively, D is TRBD2 (5 bases). The CDR3 runs 15 residues. The V gene lost 6 bases and the J gene lost 3 bases, with 17 bases spanning the gap. The germline gives CDR1 SGHDN, CDR2 FVKESK. CDR3 DNA sequence: TGTGCCAGCAGTGGGTTTGAAGCGGCGGAAGAGACCCAGTACTTC. As protein: CASSGFEAAEETQYF.

The V gene is TRBV7-6, the J gene TRBJ2-2; 14 nucleotides line up with TRBD2. This CDR3 spans 16 amino acids. Germline V gives CDR1 SGHVS, CDR2 FNYEAQ. V lost 6 bases and J lost 6; bases outside the gene matches: 6. CDR3 residues: CASRPAGLAGAGELFF. The CDR3 bases are TGTGCCAGCAGACCGGCGGGACTAGCGGGAGCCGGGGAGCTGTTTTTT.